One sample yielded the 3 T cell receptor beta chains listed below, sequenced in a study of molecular identifiers for immune sequencing clone quantification (dated by TCRdb to 2016 to 2019). The library relied on PCR. TCRdb shows the sequencer as Illumina HiSeq 4000. TCRdb applied fastp at Q25 and MiXCR to the public reads, then kept only in-frame beta chains. Each CDR3 protein appears once, grouped with its most common genes and DNA. The sample profile shows about 640,000 distinct CDR3 sequences; just under 20% of them were found once. The ten largest clones take up about 0.9% of the sample. Material for sequencing was naive CD8+ T cells from blood, with Jurkat cell RNA spiked in. This sample's cell subset or site label indicates: FACS-sorted CD8+CD4-CCR7+CD45RA+ naive T cells. Receptors were obtained from a human donor in good health. Some libraries in this study had Jurkat cell RNA spiked in.

This clonotype was detected many times. The chain is built from TRBV29-1 and TRBJ2-5; D unresolved. V was pared by 4 bases and J by 5 bases, with 11 bases between. Germline CDR1 and CDR2: SQVTM and ANQGSEA. This CDR3 has 12 amino acids. The CDR3 DNA is TGCAGCGTTGTGTCAGGCCCGGAGACCCAGTACTTC. Translating it yields CSVVSGPETQYF.

In its sample, this clonotype was seen a few times. The gene calls are TRBV30 and TRBJ1-3; no clear D gene. CDR3 length: 15 amino acids. The germline gives CDR1 GTSNPN, CDR2 SVGIG (reference sequence). The germline V and J ends were trimmed by 0 bases and 2 bases, with 11 bases remaining between them. Here the CDR3 reads CAWSVRGFPGNTIYF. The CDR3 DNA is TGTGCCTGGAGTGTACGGGGATTTCCTGGAAACACCATATATTTT. Filled out from reference TRBV30 and TRBJ1-3, the complete variable domain reads SQTIHQWPATLVQPVGSPLSLECTVEGTSNPNLYWYRQAAGRGLQLLFYSVGIGQISSEVPQNLSASRPQDRQFILSSKKLLLSDSGFYLCAWSVRGFPGNTIYFGEGSWLTVV.

Details on this clonotype: A read error is possible here, since a much larger clone lies one base away. The rearrangement links TRBV12-3 or TRBV12-4 to TRBJ2-5; 8 bases line up with TRBD1. The CDR3 totals 14 residues. V lost 5 bases, J lost 7 bases, and 9 bases stayed unmatched. The CDR3 DNA sequence: TGTGCCAGCAGTCCCGGACAGGGTGGGCCGACCCAGTACTTC. Translating gives CASSPGQGGPTQYF.